This TCR beta chain was identified in a study of regulatory T cells in long-lasting Graves disease. Indicated time point: newly diagnosed GD, antithyroid drugs for less than 3 months. PBMC-derived RNA was used for the TCR library. The length of the CDR3 is 15 residues. V gave up 5 bases and J gave up 3 bases, with 14 bases separating them. Per germline, CDR1 SGHVS and CDR2 FQNEAQ. Combining iRepertoire HTBI primers with Arm-PCR of CDR3 regions, the authors built TCR beta libraries. In TCRdb, the multiplex PCR reads were re-called with MiXCR into one record per CDR3 protein. Of roughly 610,000 distinct CDR3 sequences listed, about 16% are singletons. This clonotype has ten or more counts. The same sample was also studied in work on T cells in Graves' hyperthyroidism and ophthalmopathy.

The source of this sequence is a man aged 18 to 29 with Graves disease. The specimen comprised peripheral blood mononuclear cells (PBMCs), sampled at new diagnosis, from a patient treated with antithyroid drugs. V and J are TRBV7-8 and TRBJ2-1, with D possibly being TRBD1 or TRBD2 (6 bases each). The CDR3 loop reads CASSRGGGYYNEQFF. The CDR3 region has the DNA TGTGCCAGCAGCAGAGGGGGAGGTTACTACAATGAGCAGTTCTTC.